These 3 T cell receptor beta chains originate from one sample sequenced in a study of T cell repertoires in aging, cancer and after chemotherapy. TCR beta rearrangements were amplified from peripheral blood genomic DNA. Rearranged V-D-J TRB sequences were amplified with a mixed TRB-A/B primer pool. MiXCR was run by TCRdb on the multiplex PCR reads, yielding one entry per CDR3 protein. The sample has thousands of distinct CDR3 sequences, roughly 32% seen once. The sample consisted of blood. These receptors all stem from a human donor in good health.

This clonotype occurred a few times. The chain recombines TRBV10-3 with TRBJ2-3; the match to TRBD1 covers 8 bases. The CDR3 covers 16 residues. Germline lookup yields CDR1 ENHRY and CDR2 SYGVKD. V was pared by 0 bases and J by 1 base, with 3 bases of the junction left unmatched. In DNA, the CDR3 is TGTGCCATCAGTGAGTCGGCCAGGGGGCGCACAGATACGCAGTATTTT. Its translation: CAISESARGRTDTQYF.

The chain joins TRBV7-6 to TRBJ2-7, with 9 bases fitting TRBD1. The CDR3 is 15 amino acids. CDR1 is SGHVS and CDR2 is FNYEAQ in the germline V gene. V lost 3 bases, J lost 6 bases, and 9 bases stayed unmatched. CDR3 protein: CASSFPGTGYSEQYF. CDR3 nucleotide sequence: TGTGCCAGCAGCTTCCCCGGGACAGGGTATTCCGAGCAGTACTTC.

The chain recombines TRBV7-2 with TRBJ2-6, with TRBD2 identical over 7 bases. Trimming removed 3 bases from V and 2 bases from J; junction bases left unmatched: 4. The CDR3 runs to 16 residues. Germline lookup yields CDR1 SGHTA and CDR2 FQGNSA. The CDR3 DNA sequence: TGTGCCAGCAGCTTTCTTCGGGGGGCTGGGGCCAACGTCCTGACTTTC. The encoded protein is CASSFLRGAGANVLTF.